These 31 T cell receptor beta chains were all obtained from the same sample, sequenced in a study of blood T cells in healthy people across ages. It was with a sample-barcoded 5' primer and a J-beta primer mix that a second PCR of roughly 7 to 11 cycles was run. TCRdb ran MiXCR on the 5' RACE reads and lists one entry per CDR3 protein. The repertoire consists of about 830,000 distinct CDR3 sequences, with 58% occurring once and the leading ten covering about 20%. Sequencing was done on a sample of blood. The receptors shown here come from a man aged 25 to 40 in good health.

This clonotype was seen only a few times. The J gene is TRBJ2-1, the V gene TRBV28, with 10 bases aligning to TRBD1. Germline V gene lookup returns CDR1 MDHEN and CDR2 SYDVKM. This CDR3 region has 12 residues. Unmatched junction bases numbered 6, after V lost 10 bases and J lost 9 bases. The CDR3 DNA reads as TGTGCCATTTCGACAGGGGGCCGTGAGCAGTTCTTC. Translating gives CAISTGGREQFF.

This clonotype was recorded at least ten times. V is TRBV10-3 and J is TRBJ1-6, with D unresolved. The germline V gene has CDR1 ENHRY and CDR2 SYGVKD. The CDR3 runs to 14 residues. V was clipped by 4 bases and J by 8 bases, with 12 bases between them. The CDR3 DNA reads TGTGCCATCAGTGCGGACCCCTTCGATTCACCCCTCCACTTT. Translated: CAISADPFDSPLHF.

V and J are TRBV2 and TRBJ2-3, with 7 bases fitting TRBD1. This CDR3 has 15 residues. Germline V gene data show CDR1 as SNHLY and CDR2 as FYNNEI. The junction had 5 bases not matched to a gene; V was cut back by 4 bases and J by 1 base. The DNA for the CDR3 is TGTGCCAGCAGTGCGGACAGGACACGCACAGATACGCAGTATTTT. Its translation is CASSADRTRTDTQYF.

This clonotype has just a few counts. J is TRBJ2-7 and V is TRBV11-1; 8 nucleotides line up with TRBD2. From germline, CDR1 is SGHAT and CDR2 FQDESV (reference sequence). Trimming took 5 bases from V and 7 from J; bases not matched to a gene: 10. CDR3 length equals 14 residues. The CDR3 DNA follows: TGTGCCAGCAGCCTAATTAGCGGGACCGGAGAGCAGTACTTC. Amino acid sequence: CASSLISGTGEQYF.

This clonotype appeared a single time. The chain is built from TRBV11-2 and TRBJ2-5; 7 nucleotides agree with TRBD2. The CDR3 is 16 residues long. CDR1 and CDR2 from the germline V gene are SGHAT and FQNNGV. Trimming took 3 bases from V and 3 from J; bases not matched to a gene: 10. This CDR3 is CASSLNAASGKETQYF. CDR3 in DNA: TGTGCCAGCAGCTTGAACGCGGCTAGCGGAAAAGAGACCCAGTACTTC. The complete variable domain, with remaining parts taken from reference TRBV11-2 and TRBJ2-5, reads EAGVAQSPRYKIIEKRQSVAFWCNPISGHATLYWYQQILGQGPKLLIQFQNNGVVDDSQLPKDRFSAERLKGVDSTLKIQPAKLEDSAVYLCASSLNAASGKETQYFGPGTRLLVL.

The chain carries TRBV3-1 and TRBJ2-4; 11 nucleotides align to TRBD1. The CDR3 totals 16 residues. Germline V CDR1 and CDR2: LGHDT, YNNKEL (reference sequence). With 1 base clipped from V and 6 bases from J, the junction kept 5 bases outside the gene matches. The CDR3 spells CASSQVPGQGVNIQYF. The CDR3 nucleotides are TGTGCCAGCAGCCAAGTTCCGGGACAGGGGGTAAACATTCAGTACTTC.

The V call is TRBV20-1, the J call TRBJ1-1; D not certain. CDR3 length equals 15 residues. V shed 1 base and J shed 5 bases, with 17 bases lying between them. Germline values: CDR1 DFQATT, CDR2 SNEGSKA (reference sequence). The CDR3 region is CSARGLREGGTEAFF. In DNA, the CDR3 is TGCAGTGCTAGAGGCCTACGGGAGGGCGGGACTGAAGCTTTCTTT.

This clonotype has only a few counts. V and J are TRBV7-9 and TRBJ2-7; unclear D gene. Trimming took 4 bases from V and 0 from J, leaving 4 bases between them. Per germline, CDR1 SEHNR and CDR2 FQNEAQ (reference sequence). The CDR3 is 12 residues long. CDR3 region: CASSSISYEQYF. In DNA form, the CDR3 reads TGTGCCAGCAGCTCAATCTCCTACGAGCAGTACTTC.

The chain uses TRBV15 and TRBJ1-2; no reliable D call. This CDR3 contains 16 residues. From germline, CDR1 is LNHNV and CDR2 YYDKDF (reference sequence). The V gene lost 0 bases and the J gene lost 7 bases, with 18 bases spanning the gap. The CDR3 reads CATSRDQAVAVSGYTF. CDR3 nucleotide sequence: TGTGCCACCAGCAGAGATCAGGCAGTGGCAGTCAGTGGCTACACCTTC.

V usage is TRBV20-1 and J usage is TRBJ2-7; TRBD2 might be the D (6 bases). The ends were cut back, 6 bases at V and 2 bases at J, with 17 bases in the middle. This CDR3 region has 14 residues. Germline V gives CDR1 DFQATT, CDR2 SNEGSKA (reference sequence). The CDR3 protein is CSAIQGGETYEQYF. In DNA form, the CDR3 reads TGCAGTGCGATCCAGGGAGGAGAGACCTACGAGCAGTACTTC.

Details on this clonotype: It may be a read error: a sequence one base away is much more abundant. The chain joins TRBV20-1 to TRBJ2-3, with D possibly matching TRBD2 (6 bases). This CDR3 spans 15 amino acids. Trimming stripped 6 bases from V and 6 bases from J, with 22 bases between. The V gene's germline CDR1 is DFQATT and CDR2 SNEGSKA (reference sequence). The CDR3 coding sequence is TGCAGTGCAGTCGAAGCGGGTAGGTCCTGGGATACGCAGTATTTT. Translating it yields CSAVEAGRSWDTQYF.

This clonotype has only a few counts. The gene calls are TRBV20-1 and TRBJ1-2; 7 positions agree with TRBD1. The CDR3 has 12 amino acids. CDR1 and CDR2 from the germline V gene are DFQATT and SNEGSKA (reference sequence). With V trimmed by 5 bases and J by 5 bases, 5 bases remained unmatched. CDR3 bases: TGCAGTGCTCGACAGGGTCAATATGGCTACACCTTC. Translation: CSARQGQYGYTF.

This clonotype was detected only a few times. The chain carries TRBV4-2 and TRBJ2-5; 7 nucleotides match TRBD2. This CDR3 has 18 amino acids. The V gene end was trimmed by 4 bases and the J gene end by 4 bases; junction bases not matched to a gene: 18. Germline V gene sequence: CDR1 LGHNA, CDR2 YNFKEQ. The CDR3 bases are TGTGCCAGCAGCCCTAACACTGGGCTAGCGGAGTGGGGAGAGACCCAGTACTTC. Its translation: CASSPNTGLAEWGETQYF.

This chain links TRBV30 with TRBJ1-1; D gene ambiguous. CDR3 length: 10 amino acids. CDR1 GTSNPN and CDR2 SVGIG come from the germline V gene (reference sequence). Deletions cut 5 bases from V and 11 bases from J, with 12 bases between. CDR3 DNA: TGTGCCTGGGGCGCAAATGGGGCTTTCTTT. Amino acid sequence: CAWGANGAFF.

This chain links TRBV12-3 or TRBV12-4 with TRBJ2-1; TRBD2 agrees at 11 bases. The CDR3 covers 14 residues. J lost 8 bases, V lost 6 bases, and 6 bases had no gene match. Here the CDR3 reads CASRIGLAGHEQFF. The CDR3 bases are TGTGCCAGCAGAATTGGACTAGCGGGCCATGAGCAGTTCTTC.

This clonotype was detected only a few times. The chain has TRBV28 and TRBJ2-4, with D perhaps matching TRBD2 (6 bases). This CDR3 comprises 13 residues. CDR1 and CDR2 from the germline V gene are MDHEN and SYDVKM. V was trimmed by 7 bases and J by 4 bases, leaving 11 bases between them. This CDR3 is CASMGGEKNIQYF. The CDR3, as DNA: TGTGCCAGCATGGGGGGAGAGAAAAACATTCAGTACTTC.

This sequence joins TRBV7-2 and TRBJ1-5; D possibly corresponds to TRBD1 (5 bases). Germline assignment: CDR1 SGHTA and CDR2 FQGNSA. Trimming stripped 5 bases from V and 3 bases from J, with 8 bases between. This CDR3 has 13 amino acids. The CDR3 DNA reads as TGTGCCAGCAGCGACAGAAACAATCAGCCCCAGCATTTT. Translated, it gives CASSDRNNQPQHF.

The chain has TRBV20-1 and TRBJ2-4, with D unclear. The end of the DNA aligns better with TRBJ2-7, so the J call may be wrong. The CDR3 is 12 amino acids. Germline V gene sequence: CDR1 DFQATT, CDR2 SNEGSKA (reference sequence). The CDR3 sequence: CSARIRPFEQYF. For the CDR3, the DNA is TGCAGTGCTAGAATTCGACCGTTCGAGCAGTACTTC.

The V gene is TRBV6-6, the J gene TRBJ2-7; TRBD1 is a possible D gene (5 bases). The V end was cut by 5 bases, the J end by 2 bases, with 16 bases between. The CDR3 runs to 15 residues. Germline lookup yields CDR1 MNHNY and CDR2 SVGAGI (reference sequence). The CDR3 is CASSVIQGRAYEQYF. Here the CDR3 DNA reads TGTGCCAGCAGTGTAATTCAGGGAAGGGCCTACGAGCAGTACTTC.

The chain recombines TRBV7-9 with TRBJ2-1, with 11 bases fitting TRBD2. The length of the CDR3 is 13 residues. CDR1 and CDR2 from the germline V gene are SEHNR and FQNEAQ (reference sequence). V shed 11 bases, J shed 8 bases, and the junction held 8 bases outside the gene matches. This CDR3 reads CAGSGGAVYEQFF. The CDR3 coding sequence is TGTGCCGGTAGCGGGGGGGCCGTATATGAGCAGTTCTTC.

Details on this clonotype: One end of the junction varies from germline; a read error may be responsible. J is TRBJ2-3 and V is TRBV20-1; perhaps TRBD2 as D (6 bases). CDR3 length: 13 residues. From germline, CDR1 is DFQATT and CDR2 SNEGSKA (reference sequence). In DNA, the CDR3 is TGCAGCGGCAAGGGACTGAGTACAGAAACGCAGTATTTT. Its translation: CSGKGLSTETQYF.

The chain employs TRBV7-9 and TRBJ2-3, with D possibly TRBD2 on 5 matching bases. This CDR3 is built from 13 residues. The germline V gene has CDR1 SEHNR and CDR2 FQNEAQ (reference sequence). Trimming cost V 10 bases and J 7 bases, with 18 bases left between them. In DNA form, the CDR3 reads TGTGCCAACAGTAACACAAACGGGAATACGCAGTATTTT. Amino acid sequence: CANSNTNGNTQYF.

The chain couples TRBV10-3 to TRBJ2-4; TRBD2 matches at 12 bases. Germline V gene sequence: CDR1 ENHRY, CDR2 SYGVKD. The CDR3 extends over 17 amino acids. V trimming: 1 base; J trimming: 8 bases; junction bases outside the gene matches: 9. CDR3 nucleotide sequence: TGTGCCATCAGTGAGTGGACTAGCGGGGTAGGGTTGGACATTCAGTACTTC. It is translated as CAISEWTSGVGLDIQYF.

Note on this clonotype: A read error may explain this, as a much larger clone is one base away. This sequence joins TRBV24-1 and TRBJ2-5, with a possible D match to TRBD2 (6 bases). CDR1 is KGHDR, CDR2 SFDVKD, per germline. V dropped 4 bases and J dropped 11 bases, with 22 bases sitting between them. This CDR3 has 15 amino acids. The CDR3 DNA reads TGTGCCACCAGTGACGTGGCGGGACGGGTGAATGAGCAGTACTTC. Its protein product is CATSDVAGRVNEQYF.

The chain combines TRBV28 with TRBJ2-3; TRBD1 matches at 8 bases. Germline V gene sequence: CDR1 MDHEN, CDR2 SYDVKM. Trimming removed 6 bases from V and 2 bases from J; junction bases left unmatched: 10. The CDR3 runs 16 residues. The CDR3 region has the DNA TGTGCCAGCAGATCTCCGGGGACAGGCAACACAGATACGCAGTATTTT. Protein: CASRSPGTGNTDTQYF.

The genes are TRBV2 and TRBJ2-7, with a tentative D call TRBD1 (5 bases). Trimming cost V 7 bases and J 3 bases, with 13 bases left between them. CDR1 and CDR2 (germline): SNHLY, FYNNEI. The length of the CDR3 is 13 residues. The CDR3 nucleotides are TGTGCCAGCATATTCCTCCAGGGCTACGAGCAGTACTTC. Its protein is CASIFLQGYEQYF.

This clonotype was seen only once. A much larger clone sits a single nucleotide away, making a read error possible. The rearrangement links TRBV5-1 to TRBJ1-2, with TRBD1 matching 7 bases. The CDR3 spans 15 residues. Germline assignment: CDR1 SGHRS and CDR2 YFSETQ. CDR3 sequence: CTSSLDRPGIEGYTF. The CDR3 DNA follows: TGCACCAGCAGCTTGGACAGGCCAGGAATAGAGGGCTACACCTTC.

This clonotype was recorded a few times. The rearrangement joins TRBV29-1 to TRBJ2-1; D is possibly TRBD1 or TRBD2 (5 bases each). Trimming shortened V by 6 bases and J by 8 bases, and 17 bases separated the two germline ends. The CDR3 loop spans 13 amino acids. Germline-derived CDR1 and CDR2 are SQVTM and ANQGSEA. The CDR3 nucleotides are TGCAGCGTCTATACGGGACCCTGGGATGAGCAGTTCTTC. Its protein product is CSVYTGPWDEQFF.

This clonotype was seen only a few times. This sequence joins TRBV6-6 and TRBJ2-7, with D possibly TRBD1 on 5 matching bases. The V and J ends lost 6 bases and 5 bases respectively, with 11 bases between them. This CDR3 contains 12 residues. CDR1 is MNHNY, CDR2 SVGAGI, per germline (reference sequence). The CDR3, as DNA: TGTGCCAGCAGCTCGGACACCCACGAGCAGTACTTC. This codes for CASSSDTHEQYF.

This chain joins TRBV11-3 and TRBJ2-1; 8 bases are shared with TRBD2. The CDR3 is made up of 19 amino acids. The germline V gene has CDR1 SGHNT and CDR2 YENEEA. V lost 4 bases to trimming and J lost 5 bases; unmatched junction nucleotides: 19. The CDR3 here is CASSSGGEHRGYQDNEQFF. DNA for the CDR3: TGTGCCAGCAGCTCCGGGGGGGAACATCGCGGATACCAGGACAATGAGCAGTTCTTC.

With regard to this clonotype: Germline is not matched at one junction end, which may reflect a read error. The rearrangement joins TRBV2 to TRBJ1-6; possible D gene TRBD1, 5 bases. The CDR3 spans 14 residues. Germline lookup yields CDR1 SNHLY and CDR2 FYNNEI. DNA for the CDR3: TGTGTCAGCAGTGAACGGCAGGGCAGTTCACCCCTCCACTTT. This encodes CVSSERQGSSPLHF.